This TCR beta chain was identified in a study of blood T cell repertoires in COVID-19. In the study overall: The study counted Cohort 3 donors as recovered given two negative PCRs, clearance, or symptom resolution.

In the source study's methods: By means of reference gene primer amplification, nucleated cell counts were estimated. Clones were read by immunoSEQ multiplex PCR, and TCRdb kept only the in-frame ones, dropping some. V and J calls and clone size follow that table, whereas D and trimming were derived from the DNA. This sample has more than 120,000 clones, with approximately 80% found just once. Allocation to cohorts depended on clinical history reported by the participants. The CDR3 has 13 amino acids. The germline V gene encodes CDR1 PRHDT and CDR2 FYEKMQ (reference sequence). The V and J ends lost 4 bases and 9 bases respectively, with 13 bases between them.

The material sequenced was PBMCs or T cells enriched from blood (not recorded which). V gene TRBV13 combines with J gene TRBJ2-1; D perhaps matches TRBD1 (5 bases). This receptor was taken from a man in his fifties in a cohort exposed to, infected with or recovered from COVID-19 (not recorded which). This CDR3 reads CASSSRVYSEQFF. The CDR3 DNA follows: TGTGCCAGCAGCTCCAGGGTGTATAGTGAGCAGTTCTTC.